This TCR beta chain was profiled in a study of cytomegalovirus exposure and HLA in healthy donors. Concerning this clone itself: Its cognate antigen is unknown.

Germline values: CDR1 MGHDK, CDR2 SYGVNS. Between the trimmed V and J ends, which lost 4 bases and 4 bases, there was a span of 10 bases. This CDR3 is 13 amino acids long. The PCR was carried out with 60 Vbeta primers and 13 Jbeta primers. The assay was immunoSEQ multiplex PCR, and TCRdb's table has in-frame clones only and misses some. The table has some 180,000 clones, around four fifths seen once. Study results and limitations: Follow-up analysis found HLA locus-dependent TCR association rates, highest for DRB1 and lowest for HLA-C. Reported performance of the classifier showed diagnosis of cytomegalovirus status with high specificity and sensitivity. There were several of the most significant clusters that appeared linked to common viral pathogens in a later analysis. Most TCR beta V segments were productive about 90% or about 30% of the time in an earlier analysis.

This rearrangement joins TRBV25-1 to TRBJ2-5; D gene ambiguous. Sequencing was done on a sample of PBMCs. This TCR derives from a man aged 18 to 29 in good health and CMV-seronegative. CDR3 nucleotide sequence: TGTGCCAGCAGTGCCGCCGGTCGAGAGACCCAGTACTTC. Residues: CASSAAGRETQYF. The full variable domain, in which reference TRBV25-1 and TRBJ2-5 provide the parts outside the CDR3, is EADIYQTPRYLVIGTGKKITLECSQTMGHDKMYWYQQDPGMELHLIHYSYGVNSTEKGDLSSESTVSRIRTEHFPLTLESARPSHTSQYLCASSAAGRETQYFGPGTRLLVL.